This T cell receptor beta chain came from a study of cytomegalovirus exposure and HLA in healthy donors. Study-level information: Counted in an early data release were 65 million to 100 million unique TCRs from HLA-typed donors. General study results and limits: Later, an analysis showed that TCR beta chains associated with HLA were more clonally expanded than others that were equally common. Analyzed later, most CMV-associated TCR beta chains appeared HLA-restricted.

About this clone: Its target is unknown.

PCR employed 60 Vbeta and 13 Jbeta primers. Clones were read by immunoSEQ multiplex PCR, and TCRdb kept only the in-frame ones, dropping some. The table has fewer than 200,000 clones, roughly 80% seen once. Germline CDR1 reads LNHDA; CDR2 reads SQIVND (reference sequence). The CDR3 spans 15 residues. The V and J ends lost 4 bases and 6 bases respectively, with 19 bases between them. This chain uses TRBV19 with TRBJ2-7; no clear D gene. The sequenced sample was PBMCs. The receptor comes from a woman aged 45 to 65 in good health and CMV-seropositive. The CDR3 sequence is CASSTPPQSGGEQYF. The CDR3 region has the DNA TGTGCCAGTAGTACGCCTCCACAGTCCGGTGGCGAGCAGTACTTC. Full variable domain (remainder filled in from reference TRBV19 and TRBJ2-7): DGGITQSPKYLFRKEGQNVTLSCEQNLNHDAMYWYRQDPGQGLRLIYYSQIVNDFQKGDIAEGYSVSREKKESFPLTVTSAQKNPTAFYLCASSTPPQSGGEQYFGPGTRLTVT.